This passage covers 29 T cell receptor beta chains from one sample sequenced in a study of cytotoxic CD8 clonotypes in ibrutinib-treated CLL. Some clones are missing from TCRdb's copy, which holds only in-frame ones; the method was immunoSEQ multiplex PCR. The table lists nearly 85,000 clones, 70% to 80% of them singletons. The sequencing here drew on PBMCs, taken after 12 months of ibrutinib treatment. These receptors were taken from a human donor with chronic lymphocytic leukemia.

V usage is TRBV27 and J usage is TRBJ1-2, with a tentative D call TRBD1 (5 bases). Germline lookup yields CDR1 MNHEY and CDR2 SMNVEV (reference sequence). Trimming cost V 5 bases and J 3 bases, with 13 bases left between them. This CDR3 is 14 amino acids long. Here the CDR3 DNA reads TGTGCCAGCAGTCCAGGGCCAGGGCACTATGGCTACACCTTC. Its translation is CASSPGPGHYGYTF.

This chain links TRBV2 with TRBJ2-6, with a possible D match to TRBD1 (6 bases). In germline, CDR1 is SNHLY, CDR2 FYNNEI. Trimming took 7 bases from V and 0 from J, leaving 13 bases between them. This CDR3 contains 16 residues. The CDR3 protein is CASNPAGASGANVLTF. CDR3 in DNA: TGTGCCAGCAATCCCGCAGGGGCCTCTGGGGCCAACGTCCTGACTTTC. Full variable domain (rest looked up from reference TRBV2 and TRBJ2-6): EPEVTQTPSHQVTQMGQEVILRCVPISNHLYFYWYRQILGQKVEFLVSFYNNEISEKSEIFDDQFSVERPDGSNFTLKIRSTKLEDSAMYFCASNPAGASGANVLTFGAGSRLTVL.

The genes are TRBV28 and TRBJ2-2; 11 bases are shared with TRBD1. Germline loops: CDR1 MDHEN, CDR2 SYDVKM. CDR3 size: 16 residues. With V trimmed by 10 bases and J by 4 bases, 11 bases remained unmatched. The CDR3 sequence is CATKPPGQGGTGELFF. The CDR3 DNA is TGTGCCACCAAACCACCGGGACAGGGGGGCACCGGGGAGCTGTTTTTT.

V gene TRBV27 combines with J gene TRBJ2-1; 9 nucleotides align to TRBD1. Germline values: CDR1 MNHEY, CDR2 SMNVEV (reference sequence). The CDR3 has 15 residues. V was pared by 5 bases and J by 2 bases, with 4 bases of the junction left unmatched. CDR3 loop: CASSPDRGTYNEQFF. The CDR3 DNA follows: TGTGCCAGCAGTCCGGACAGGGGCACCTACAATGAGCAGTTCTTC.

This sequence joins TRBV18 and TRBJ2-5, with D possibly TRBD2 on 6 matching bases. Germline V gives CDR1 KGHSH, CDR2 LQKENI. Between the trimmed V and J ends, which lost 2 bases and 7 bases, there was a span of 11 bases. This CDR3 spans 13 amino acids. This CDR3 reads CASSPGGDGTQYF. The CDR3 DNA reads as TGTGCCAGCTCACCAGGAGGGGATGGGACCCAGTACTTC.

The chain employs TRBV18 and TRBJ2-1, with TRBD2 matching 9 bases. Looked up from germline, CDR1 is KGHSH and CDR2 is LQKENI. The trim removed 3 bases at V and 12 bases at J, leaving 12 bases unmatched. This CDR3 comprises 15 residues. CDR3 residues: CASSPSGTSPFGQFF. The CDR3 nucleotides read TGTGCCAGCTCACCTTCGGGGACTAGCCCTTTTGGGCAGTTCTTC.

J is TRBJ2-7 and V is TRBV28, with 9 positions matching TRBD2. Per germline, CDR1 MDHEN and CDR2 SYDVKM. The ends lost 5 bases at V and 2 bases at J; junction bases unmatched: 4. This CDR3 spans 14 amino acids. This CDR3 reads CASSRLAVPYEQYF. For the CDR3, the DNA is TGTGCCAGCAGTCGACTAGCGGTGCCCTACGAGCAGTACTTC.

The V gene is TRBV5-1, the J gene TRBJ2-5, with a possible D match to TRBD2 (6 bases). Trimming stripped 0 bases from V and 4 bases from J, with 16 bases between. Per germline, CDR1 SGHRS and CDR2 YFSETQ. The CDR3 sequence is 16 residues long. The CDR3 is CASSLGRGGPGETQYF. The CDR3 DNA sequence: TGCGCCAGCAGCTTGGGGCGGGGAGGCCCGGGAGAGACCCAGTACTTC.

The rearrangement links TRBV27 to TRBJ2-7; D might be TRBD1 or TRBD2, each matching 6 bases. This CDR3 spans 16 amino acids. Trimming stripped 3 bases from V and 1 base from J, with 16 bases between. Germline CDR1 MNHEY, CDR2 SMNVEV (reference sequence). In DNA form, the CDR3 reads TGTGCCAGCAGTTTCCGGGGGCCTAGCTATTCCTACGAGCAGTACTTC. Translating it yields CASSFRGPSYSYEQYF.

V usage is TRBV28 and J usage is TRBJ2-3; 8 nucleotides agree with TRBD2. The V segment lost 6 bases and the J segment 2 bases; nucleotides outside the gene matches: 7. The CDR3 sequence is 15 residues long. Germline CDR1 reads MDHEN; CDR2 reads SYDVKM. The CDR3 DNA reads TGTGCCAGCAGACCGGGGGGGCGCCTCACAGATACGCAGTATTTT. It specifies CASRPGGRLTDTQYF.

This clone showed up just a few times. The chain joins TRBV5-1 to TRBJ1-4, with a tentative D call TRBD1 (6 bases). Trimming shortened V by 0 bases and J by 7 bases, and 13 bases separated the two germline ends. The CDR3 is made up of 15 amino acids. Germline V lookup: CDR1 SGHRS, CDR2 YFSETQ. CDR3 nucleotide sequence: TGCGCCAGCAGCTTGGGTCAGGGGCGCGCTGAAAAACTGTTTTTT. This codes for CASSLGQGRAEKLFF.

The CDR3 nucleotides are TGTGCCAGCAGTTTTACTGGCTACACCTTC. Its protein product is CASSFTGYTF. The rearrangement links TRBV28 to TRBJ1-2; D not resolved. The CDR3 has 10 amino acids. Germline V gene sequence: CDR1 MDHEN, CDR2 SYDVKM. V was shortened by 3 bases and J by 7 bases, with 3 bases between the two germline ends.

The gene calls are TRBV7-8 and TRBJ2-1, with D possibly being TRBD1 or TRBD2 (6 bases each). V was pared by 4 bases and J by 7 bases, with 14 bases between. The CDR3 loop spans 14 amino acids. CDR1 and CDR2 from the germline V gene are SGHVS and FQNEAQ. The CDR3 sequence is CASSSSLGGNEQFF. Here the CDR3 DNA reads TGTGCCAGCAGCTCTAGTCTAGGGGGGAATGAGCAGTTCTTC.

The CDR3 DNA reads as TGTGCCAGCTCACCGGGGGGGGCAGAGACCCAGTACTTC. This translates into CASSPGGAETQYF. The chain employs TRBV18 and TRBJ2-5, with D tentatively TRBD2 (7 bases). Germline V gives CDR1 KGHSH, CDR2 LQKENI. Deletions cut 3 bases from V and 4 bases from J, with 9 bases between. CDR3 length: 13 amino acids. The variable domain in full, with the rest retrieved from reference TRBV18 and TRBJ2-5, is NAGVMQNPRHLVRRRGQEARLRCSPMKGHSHVYWYRQLPEEGLKFMVYLQKENIIDESGMPKERFSAEFPKEGPSILRIQQVVRGDSAAYFCASSPGGAETQYFGPGTRLLVL.

This clone has more than one count but fewer than ten. V gene TRBV6-5 combines with J gene TRBJ2-2; 10 nucleotides line up with TRBD2. With 7 bases clipped from V and 8 bases from J, the junction kept 10 bases outside the gene matches. The germline V gene encodes CDR1 MNHEY and CDR2 SVGAGI. The CDR3 covers 15 residues. The CDR3 spells CASNPGLAGAGELFF. CDR3 in DNA: TGTGCCAGCAATCCAGGGCTAGCGGGAGCGGGGGAGCTGTTTTTT.

V gene TRBV5-1 combines with J gene TRBJ1-3; 10 bases align to TRBD1. The germline CDR1 and CDR2 sequences are SGHRS and YFSETQ. This CDR3 has 15 residues. J lost 4 bases, V lost 4 bases, and 5 bases had no gene match. The CDR3 protein is CASSPGTGAGNTIYF. The DNA of the CDR3 is TGCGCCAGCAGCCCCGGGACAGGGGCCGGAAACACCATATATTTT.

The chain employs TRBV2 and TRBJ1-4; D is undetermined. The germline V and J ends were trimmed by 3 bases and 8 bases, with 4 bases remaining between them. The germline gives CDR1 SNHLY, CDR2 FYNNEI. The CDR3 runs 11 residues. The CDR3: CASSDMEKLFF. As DNA, the CDR3 is TGTGCCAGCAGTGATATGGAAAAACTGTTTTTT. Looking up the rest from reference TRBV2 and TRBJ1-4 gives the full variable domain: EPEVTQTPSHQVTQMGQEVILRCVPISNHLYFYWYRQILGQKVEFLVSFYNNEISEKSEIFDDQFSVERPDGSNFTLKIRSTKLEDSAMYFCASSDMEKLFFGSGTQLSVL.

V and J are TRBV18 and TRBJ2-1; D gene uncertain. V was shortened by 2 bases and J by 5 bases, with 1 base between the two germline ends. Germline V gives CDR1 KGHSH, CDR2 LQKENI. This CDR3 is built from 11 residues. This chain's CDR3 is CASSPNNEQFF. The CDR3 nucleotides read TGTGCCAGCTCACCAAACAATGAGCAGTTCTTC. The full variable domain, in which reference TRBV18 and TRBJ2-1 provide the parts outside the CDR3, is NAGVMQNPRHLVRRRGQEARLRCSPMKGHSHVYWYRQLPEEGLKFMVYLQKENIIDESGMPKERFSAEFPKEGPSILRIQQVVRGDSAAYFCASSPNNEQFFGPGTRLTVL.

This rearrangement joins TRBV9 to TRBJ2-2, with D tentatively TRBD2 (5 bases). Deletions cut 4 bases from V and 5 bases from J, with 12 bases between. Germline loops: CDR1 SGDLS, CDR2 YYNGEE. CDR3 length equals 14 residues. The CDR3 DNA sequence: TGTGCCAGCAGCCCAATTAGCGAGACCGGGGAGCTGTTTTTT. As protein: CASSPISETGELFF.

This sequence joins TRBV6-5 and TRBJ2-1; D perhaps matches TRBD2 (6 bases). CDR1 MNHEY and CDR2 SVGAGI come from the germline V gene. Trimming took off 6 bases at V and 7 bases at J, with 13 bases between the two ends. There are 13 residues in the CDR3. The CDR3 region is CASRGGKTNEQFF. The DNA of the CDR3 is TGTGCCAGCAGGGGCGGGAAGACGAATGAGCAGTTCTTC.

The V and J genes are TRBV5-1 and TRBJ2-5, with a tentative D call TRBD1 (5 bases). This CDR3 region has 16 residues. Trimming stripped 0 bases from V and 2 bases from J, with 14 bases between. The germline CDR1 and CDR2 sequences are SGHRS and YFSETQ. CDR3 region: CASSLAVGLWQETQYF. The CDR3 bases are TGCGCCAGCAGCTTGGCGGTGGGGCTCTGGCAAGAGACCCAGTACTTC.

This clone has only one observation. The rearrangement links TRBV10-3 to TRBJ1-1; D might be TRBD1 (6 bases). The CDR3 is made up of 13 amino acids. Germline assignment: CDR1 ENHRY and CDR2 SYGVKD. V lost 10 bases and J lost 6, with 18 bases in between. The CDR3 DNA sequence: TGTGCCACCCTAGCGGGGGACAACGCTGAAGCTTTCTTT. Translated, it gives CATLAGDNAEAFF.

This clone was found many times. The chain uses TRBV5-1 and TRBJ2-5, with D hard to call. The V and J ends lost 4 bases and 2 bases respectively, with 12 bases between them. In germline, CDR1 is SGHRS, CDR2 YFSETQ. The CDR3 length is 14 residues. Here the CDR3 DNA reads TGCGCCAGCAGCGCCCCCTTGGGGCAAGAGACCCAGTACTTC. The encoded protein is CASSAPLGQETQYF.

This clone turned up a few times. The chain is built from TRBV18 and TRBJ2-7; 9 nucleotides match TRBD1. CDR3 size: 14 residues. Germline-derived CDR1 and CDR2 are KGHSH and LQKENI. J lost 7 bases, V lost 3 bases, and 7 bases had no gene match. The DNA for the CDR3 is TGTGCCAGCTCACCGGGGACAGGGCCTTTGGAGCAGTACTTC. Translation gives CASSPGTGPLEQYF.

This clone has just a few counts. The V and J genes are TRBV19 and TRBJ2-7; D gene uncertain. Germline V gene lookup returns CDR1 LNHDA and CDR2 SQIVND (reference sequence). This CDR3 contains 14 residues. V lost 5 bases, J lost 0 bases, and 11 bases lay in between. DNA of the CDR3: TGTGCCAGTAGTTCAGCTACAAGCTCCTACGAGCAGTACTTC. Amino acid sequence: CASSSATSSYEQYF.

CDR3 in DNA: TGTGCCTGGAGCCGGGGCCCGAACACTGAAGCTTTCTTT. It specifies CAWSRGPNTEAFF. The chain carries TRBV30 and TRBJ1-1; maybe TRBD1 (5 bases). Germline values: CDR1 GTSNPN, CDR2 SVGIG (reference sequence). There are 13 residues in the CDR3. V gave up 3 bases and J gave up 1 base, with 9 bases separating them.

This rearrangement joins TRBV6-6 to TRBJ2-2; D possibly corresponds to TRBD1 (6 bases). The CDR3 is made up of 15 amino acids. From germline, CDR1 is MNHNY and CDR2 SVGAGI (reference sequence). The V end was cut by 7 bases, the J end by 5 bases, with 17 bases between. CDR3 nucleotides: TGTGCCAGCACCCCAGGGGTTCTAGGGACCGGGGAGCTGTTTTTT. Its protein product is CASTPGVLGTGELFF.

The gene calls are TRBV7-2 and TRBJ2-1, with 7 bases fitting TRBD2. The CDR3 sequence is 12 residues long. J lost 9 bases, V lost 5 bases, and 4 bases had no gene match. Per germline, CDR1 SGHTA and CDR2 FQGNSA. The CDR3 here is CASSPPGGEQFF. The DNA for the CDR3 is TGTGCCAGCAGCCCCCCGGGAGGTGAGCAGTTCTTC.

This rearrangement joins TRBV2 to TRBJ2-1, with 7 bases matching TRBD1. The CDR3 covers 14 residues. V dropped 5 bases and J dropped 0; count of bases not matched to a gene: 1. The V gene's germline CDR1 is SNHLY and CDR2 FYNNEI. The CDR3 nucleotides read TGTGCCAGCAGTTGGGACAGCTCCTACAATGAGCAGTTCTTC. Translation: CASSWDSSYNEQFF.